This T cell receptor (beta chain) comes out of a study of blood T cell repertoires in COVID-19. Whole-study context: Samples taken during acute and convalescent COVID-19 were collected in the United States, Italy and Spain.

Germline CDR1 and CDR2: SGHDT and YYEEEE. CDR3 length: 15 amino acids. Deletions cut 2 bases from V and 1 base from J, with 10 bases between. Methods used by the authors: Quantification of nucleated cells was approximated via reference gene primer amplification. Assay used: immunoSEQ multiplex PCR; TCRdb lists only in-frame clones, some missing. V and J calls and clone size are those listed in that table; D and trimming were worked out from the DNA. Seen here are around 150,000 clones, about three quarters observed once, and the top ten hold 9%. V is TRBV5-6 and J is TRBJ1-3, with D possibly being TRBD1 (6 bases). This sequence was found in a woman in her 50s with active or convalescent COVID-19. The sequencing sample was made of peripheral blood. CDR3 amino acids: CASSLGGASGNTIYF. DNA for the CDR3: TGTGCCAGCAGCTTAGGGGGGGCATCTGGAAACACCATATATTTT.